Presented here are 12 T cell receptor beta chains from one specimen sequenced in a study of T cell changes during pregnancy in multiple sclerosis. TCRdb keeps only in-frame clones here, not all; method: immunoSEQ multiplex PCR. Among approximately 83,000 clones listed, roughly 91% were seen once. Sequencing used peripheral blood, obtained in the first trimester of pregnancy. The receptors derive from a female donor with multiple sclerosis, enrolled in a pregnancy study.

This rearrangement joins TRBV2 to TRBJ2-1; D uncertain. This CDR3 region has 14 residues. The ends were cut back, 3 bases at V and 5 bases at J, with 11 bases in the middle. Germline V lookup: CDR1 SNHLY, CDR2 FYNNEI. The CDR3 here is CASSERVSHNEQFF. In DNA, the CDR3 is TGTGCCAGCAGTGAGAGAGTTTCACACAATGAGCAGTTCTTC.

V is TRBV19 and J is TRBJ2-7; possible D gene TRBD2, 5 bases. Germline V gene lookup returns CDR1 LNHDA and CDR2 SQIVND (reference sequence). The germline V and J ends were trimmed by 0 bases and 6 bases, with 6 bases remaining between them. The CDR3 is made up of 12 amino acids. The CDR3 nucleotides are TGTGCCAGTAGTATAGATCGGGGCGAGCAGTACTTC. This translates into CASSIDRGEQYF.

The chain carries TRBV9 and TRBJ1-2, with a weak D call TRBD1 (6 bases). Germline V gives CDR1 SGDLS, CDR2 YYNGEE. The length of the CDR3 is 15 residues. V lost 4 bases and J 0 bases, leaving 13 bases between the germline ends. The chain's CDR3 is CASSPPGGTNYGYTF. CDR3 in DNA: TGTGCCAGCAGCCCTCCGGGGGGCACTAACTATGGCTACACCTTC.

The J gene is TRBJ2-2, the V gene TRBV7-2; TRBD1 aligns across 7 bases. Losses at the gene ends were 4 bases for V and 4 bases for J; bases not matched to a gene: 6. This CDR3 comprises 15 residues. CDR1 is SGHTA, CDR2 FQGNSA, per germline. CDR3 sequence (DNA): TGTGCCAGCAGCTGGGGACAGAGTGGCACCGGGGAGCTGTTTTTT. This gives the protein CASSWGQSGTGELFF.

The chain carries TRBV12-5 and TRBJ1-1, with TRBD1 matching over 7 bases. Germline lookup yields CDR1 LGHNT and CDR2 FRNRAP. CDR3 length: 12 residues. The junction had 10 bases not matched to a gene; V was cut back by 7 bases and J by 11 bases. Here the CDR3 reads CASAQGGSRAFF. CDR3 DNA sequence: TGTGCTAGTGCTCAGGGGGGCTCTCGGGCTTTCTTT.

This clone occurred a few times. The chain couples TRBV5-1 to TRBJ1-5; maybe TRBD1 (6 bases). Germline loops: CDR1 SGHRS, CDR2 YFSETQ. Trimming removed 0 bases from V and 4 bases from J, with 11 bases in between. The CDR3 length is 15 residues. CDR3 in DNA: TGCGCCAGCAGCTTGGACGGACAGCCTAATCAGCCCCAGCATTTT. Translating it yields CASSLDGQPNQPQHF. Using reference TRBV5-1 and TRBJ1-5 for the parts outside the CDR3, the full variable domain is KAGVTQTPRYLIKTRGQQVTLSCSPISGHRSVSWYQQTPGQGLQFLFEYFSETQRNKGNFPGRFSGRQFSNSRSEMNVSTLELGDSALYLCASSLDGQPNQPQHFGDGTRLSIL.

The rearrangement links TRBV6-5 to TRBJ1-2; no definite D call. The CDR3 loop spans 15 amino acids. V lost 6 bases, J lost 4 bases, and 18 bases lay in between. Germline values: CDR1 MNHEY, CDR2 SVGAGI. The CDR3 DNA sequence: TGTGCCAGCAGCCCCGCGGGAGGGTTGGGCTATGGCTACACCTTC. This codes for CASSPAGGLGYGYTF.

The chain recombines TRBV27 with TRBJ1-1, with 10 bases lining up with TRBD1. Germline V gene data show CDR1 as MNHEY and CDR2 as SMNVEV (reference sequence). J gave up 6 bases and V 3 bases, and 4 bases lay outside the gene matches. The CDR3 is 14 amino acids. The CDR3 region is CASSLTGGSAEAFF. The CDR3 DNA reads as TGTGCCAGCAGTTTGACAGGGGGCAGCGCTGAAGCTTTCTTT.

The rearrangement links TRBV7-9 to TRBJ1-1, with TRBD1 matching over 8 bases. V dropped 8 bases and J dropped 7; count of bases not matched to a gene: 6. Germline loops: CDR1 SEHNR, CDR2 FQNEAQ (reference sequence). This CDR3 contains 12 residues. CDR3 DNA: TGTGCCAGCGGGACAGGCGCGAGTGAAGCTTTCTTT. This gives the protein CASGTGASEAFF.

The CDR3 reads CASSLDPAYEQYF. The DNA for the CDR3 is TGTGCCAGCAGCTTAGACCCGGCCTACGAGCAGTACTTC. The chain uses TRBV11-2 and TRBJ2-7; D is unresolved. Germline V CDR1 and CDR2: SGHAT, FQNNGV. Trimming took 0 bases from V and 2 from J, leaving 5 bases between them. CDR3 length: 13 residues.

This clone showed up just once. This chain links TRBV2 with TRBJ1-2, with TRBD1 as a possible D gene (5 bases). Germline CDR1 reads SNHLY; CDR2 reads FYNNEI. The CDR3 has 13 residues. The V end lost 1 base, the J end lost 4 bases, and 7 bases lay between the germline ends. CDR3 nucleotides: TGTGCCAGCAGTGAAGGGGGGGGCTATGGCTACACCTTC. It specifies CASSEGGGYGYTF.

The gene calls are TRBV10-3 and TRBJ2-3, with 10 bases aligning to TRBD2. J lost 0 bases, V lost 9 bases, and 6 bases had no gene match. The length of the CDR3 is 15 residues. Germline CDR1 is ENHRY and CDR2 is SYGVKD. CDR3 nucleotide sequence: TGTGCCATTAAGAGCGGGGGGGCTAGCACAGATACGCAGTATTTT. It codes for CAIKSGGASTDTQYF.